This T cell receptor (beta chain) was captured in a study of breast tumors, draining lymph nodes, adjacent tissues. Study-level findings and limits: Compared with lymph nodes, tumors were less diverse; compared with nontumor tissue, more. Data only fit, rather than demonstrated, lymph node origin of most tumor T cells. Data fit most tumor T cells coming from lymph node, expanding in tumor.

This clonotype has only one observation. Its antigen remains unknown. TCRdb redid the calling of the multiplex PCR reads with MiXCR, one entry per CDR3 protein. The sample contains some 66,000 distinct CDR3 sequences, 57% of which appear only once. Germline assignment: CDR1 DFQATT and CDR2 SNEGSKA (reference sequence). This CDR3 has 13 amino acids. Trimming cost V 5 bases and J 8 bases; bases outside gene matches: 4. The chain couples TRBV20-1 to TRBJ2-1; 12 bases agree with TRBD2. This TCR came from a female donor with breast cancer. Some clones in this sample may be carry-over from other donors' samples. The sample consisted of breast tumor tissue. In DNA, the CDR3 is TGCAGTGCTCCGACTAGCGGGGGCTATGAGCAGTTCTTC. Protein product: CSAPTSGGYEQFF.